The clone carrying this T cell receptor (beta chain) was counted a few times. The data derive from a study of beta chain features in type 1 diabetes. Sequenced material consisted of expressed TCRB transcripts (all of the isolated RNA was reverse transcribed). Method: immunoSEQ multiplex PCR; TCRdb's copy keeps in-frame clones and lacks some. The sample yields roughly 400,000 clones, about 14% seen once. Per the germline V gene, CDR1 is MGHRA and CDR2 is YSYEKL. V was cut by 0 bases and J by 2 bases, with 8 bases left in between. This CDR3 region has 16 residues. The sequence was collected from a man aged 25-45 years in good health. The chain uses TRBV4-1 and TRBJ1-6, with D uncertain. The specimen was naive CD4+ T cells from blood. CDR3 protein: CASSQEGVPYNSPLHF. The DNA of the CDR3 is TGCGCCAGCAGCCAAGAGGGAGTACCCTATAATTCACCCCTCCACTTT.